This T cell receptor (beta chain) derives from a study of preoperative IRX-2 immunotherapy in early breast cancer. Treatment indicated: preoperative locoregional IRX-2 cytokine immunotherapy. Preoperative locoregional IRX-2 cytokine immunotherapy was tested in the phase Ib source study. The assay was immunoSEQ multiplex PCR, and TCRdb's table has in-frame clones only and misses some. The sample lists approximately 26,000 clones, about three quarters occurring once. Germline lookup yields CDR1 LNHNV and CDR2 YYDKDF (reference sequence). This CDR3 has 15 amino acids. Trimming shortened V by 0 bases and J by 4 bases, and 11 bases separated the two germline ends.

This chain joins TRBV15 and TRBJ2-3; D gene ambiguous. This sequence was found in a human donor with breast cancer. Sequences were derived from lymph node tissue, sampled after IRX-2 immunotherapy. CDR3 DNA: TGTGCCACCAGCAGAGATAATAAAGGTTCAGATACGCAGTATTTT. Amino acids: CATSRDNKGSDTQYF.